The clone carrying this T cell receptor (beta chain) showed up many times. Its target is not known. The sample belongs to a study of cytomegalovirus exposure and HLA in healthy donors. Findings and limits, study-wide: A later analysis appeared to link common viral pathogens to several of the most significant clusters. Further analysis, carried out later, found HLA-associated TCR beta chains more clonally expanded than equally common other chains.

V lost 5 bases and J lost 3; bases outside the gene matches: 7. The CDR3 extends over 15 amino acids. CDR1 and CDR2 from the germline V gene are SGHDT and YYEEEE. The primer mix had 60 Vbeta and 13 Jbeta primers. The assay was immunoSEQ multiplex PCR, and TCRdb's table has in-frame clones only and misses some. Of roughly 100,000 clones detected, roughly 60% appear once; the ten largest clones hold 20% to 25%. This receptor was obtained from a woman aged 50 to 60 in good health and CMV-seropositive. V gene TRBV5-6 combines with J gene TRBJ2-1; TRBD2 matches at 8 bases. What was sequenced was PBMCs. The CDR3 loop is CASSWQLAVYNEQFF. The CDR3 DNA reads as TGTGCCAGCAGTTGGCAACTAGCGGTCTACAATGAGCAGTTCTTC.